The 11 T cell receptor beta chains presented below share a single source sample, sequenced in a study of blood T cell repertoires in COVID-19. The protocol was immunoSEQ multiplex PCR, while the TCRdb copy is restricted to in-frame clones and leaves out a portion. This table has roughly 440,000 clones, about 91% appearing once. The source material was peripheral blood. The receptors stem from a woman in her forties or fifties with COVID-19, enrolled during active disease.

This clone appeared a few times. The chain links TRBV11-2 to TRBJ1-2, with 8 bases matching TRBD1. This CDR3 has 15 amino acids. J gave up 2 bases and V 5 bases, and 7 bases lay outside the gene matches. In germline, CDR1 is SGHAT, CDR2 FQNNGV. The CDR3 bases are TGTGCCAGCAGCCCGATGGACAGGGCCAACTATGGCTACACCTTC. Amino acids: CASSPMDRANYGYTF.

This chain links TRBV21-1 with TRBJ2-7; TRBD2, the D gene given by the table, was not confirmed from the DNA. TRBV21-1 is reported as a pseudogene. The CDR3 runs 14 residues. CDR3 sequence: CASSIGGRGYEQYF. Written as DNA, the CDR3 is TGTGCCAGCAGCATCGGGGGGAGGGGCTACGAGCAGTACTTC.

The chain carries TRBV6-5 and TRBJ2-5; D is unclear. Germline values: CDR1 MNHEY, CDR2 SVGAGI. V was pared by 0 bases and J by 4 bases, with 9 bases between. This CDR3 is 14 amino acids long. CDR3 sequence reads: CASSYSRSGETQYF. The CDR3 DNA reads as TGTGCCAGCAGTTACTCGAGGTCGGGAGAGACCCAGTACTTC.

The chain combines TRBV2 with TRBJ2-4; D uncertain. The CDR3 loop spans 15 amino acids. The V gene lost 1 base and the J gene lost 5 bases, with 12 bases spanning the gap. The germline V gene has CDR1 SNHLY and CDR2 FYNNEI. The CDR3 DNA sequence: TGTGCCAGCAGTGAAGTAATAAACACCCAAAACATTCAGTACTTC. It encodes CASSEVINTQNIQYF.

V gene TRBV9 combines with J gene TRBJ2-1; 9 nucleotides align to TRBD2. Trimming at V came to 0 bases and at J to 8 bases, leaving 9 bases not matched to a gene. The CDR3 length is 16 residues. Germline V gene data show CDR1 as SGDLS and CDR2 as YYNGEE. CDR3 coding DNA: TGTGCCAGCAGCGTAGCTGGCGCGGGGGGGCTCGATGAGCAGTTCTTC. Amino acids: CASSVAGAGGLDEQFF.

The chain employs TRBV29-1 and TRBJ2-1; 7 bases are shared with TRBD1. This CDR3 has 14 residues. Germline assignment: CDR1 SQVTM and CDR2 ANQGSEA. The J segment lost 8 bases and the V segment lost 4 bases, leaving 11 bases of the junction unmatched. CDR3 in DNA: TGCAGCGTTGGGAACAGGGGCTGGCTCGATGAGCAGTTCTTC. As protein: CSVGNRGWLDEQFF.

This clone was observed a single time. The chain combines TRBV12-3 or TRBV12-4 with TRBJ1-2; no reliable D call. The CDR3 totals 13 residues. Trimming stripped 2 bases from V and 4 bases from J, with 8 bases between. CDR3 nucleotide sequence: TGTGCCAGCAGTTTAACACCCCGCTATGGCTACACCTTC. It specifies CASSLTPRYGYTF.

This rearrangement joins TRBV9 to TRBJ2-1, with 9 positions matching TRBD2. The CDR3 is 16 residues long. Unmatched junction bases numbered 10, after V lost 1 base and J lost 8 bases. Per the germline V gene, CDR1 is SGDLS and CDR2 is YYNGEE. CDR3 in DNA: TGTGCCAGCAGCGTAAGCGGGGGGCCAGGGTTCTATGAGCAGTTCTTC. Protein product: CASSVSGGPGFYEQFF.

The genes are TRBV6-5 and TRBJ1-6; D possibly corresponds to TRBD1 (6 bases). Germline assignment: CDR1 MNHEY and CDR2 SVGAGI. The CDR3 has 15 amino acids. With 6 bases removed from V and 2 bases from J, the gap between germline ends came to 11 bases. This CDR3 reads CASSLQGPYNSPLHF. The CDR3 DNA reads TGTGCCAGCAGCTTACAGGGCCCCTATAATTCACCCCTCCACTTT.

The chain's CDR3 is CASVSDEIFRGTPLHF. The CDR3 DNA reads as TGTGCCAGCGTTTCGGACGAAATTTTCCGGGGGACACCCCTCCACTTT. The chain recombines TRBV28 with TRBJ1-6; TRBD1 is a possible D gene (5 bases). CDR3 length: 16 residues. Germline V lookup: CDR1 MDHEN, CDR2 SYDVKM. V was trimmed by 8 bases and J by 11 bases, leaving 25 bases between them.

V gene TRBV28 combines with J gene TRBJ2-7, with 8 bases identical to TRBD2. V lost 3 bases to trimming and J lost 3 bases; unmatched junction nucleotides: 4. Germline V CDR1 and CDR2: MDHEN, SYDVKM. The CDR3 spans 14 residues. CDR3 protein: CASSLRGGIYEQYF. The CDR3, as DNA: TGTGCCAGCAGTTTGCGCGGGGGGATCTACGAGCAGTACTTC.